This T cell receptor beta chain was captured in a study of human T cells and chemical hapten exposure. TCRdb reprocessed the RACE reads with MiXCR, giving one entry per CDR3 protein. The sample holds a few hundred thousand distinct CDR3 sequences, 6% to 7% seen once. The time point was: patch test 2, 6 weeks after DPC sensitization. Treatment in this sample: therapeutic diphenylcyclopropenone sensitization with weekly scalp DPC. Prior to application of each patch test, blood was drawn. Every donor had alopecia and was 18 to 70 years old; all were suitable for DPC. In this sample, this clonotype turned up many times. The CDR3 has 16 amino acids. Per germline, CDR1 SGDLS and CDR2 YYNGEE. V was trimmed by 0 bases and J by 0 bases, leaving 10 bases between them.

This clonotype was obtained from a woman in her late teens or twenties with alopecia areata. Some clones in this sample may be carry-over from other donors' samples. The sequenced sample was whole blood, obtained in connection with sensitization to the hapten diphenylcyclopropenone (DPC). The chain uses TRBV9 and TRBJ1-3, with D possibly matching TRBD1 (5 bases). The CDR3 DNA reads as TGTGCCAGCAGCGTAGGAGCAGGGAGCTCTGGAAACACCATATATTTT. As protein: CASSVGAGSSGNTIYF. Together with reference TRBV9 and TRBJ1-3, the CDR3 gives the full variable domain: DSGVTQTPKHLITATGQRVTLRCSPRSGDLSVYWYQQSLDQGLQFLIQYYNGEERAKGNILERFSAQQFPDLHSELNLSSLELGDSALYFCASSVGAGSSGNTIYFGEGSWLTVV.